Described below is a single T cell receptor (beta chain) sequence and its context. The antigen remains unidentified. cDNA synthesis used the whole RNA isolate, giving expressed TCRB sequences. Sequenced by immunoSEQ multiplex PCR; TCRdb stores in-frame clones only, minus some. The sample has around 430,000 clones; around 28% are singletons. Trimming pared 2 bases from V and 12 bases from J, leaving 8 bases between. The CDR3 length is 11 residues. Germline V CDR1 and CDR2: SNHLY, FYNNEI. The data were obtained in a study of beta chain features in type 1 diabetes. In the study overall: Cells sorted and examined across all samples totaled 107,917,701. The study's findings and limits: The naive, central memory and Treg TCRB repertoires of patients appeared to be more similar to one another than those of healthy donors. For Type 1 diabetes patients, all four CD4+ subsets carried TCRB CDR3s that were moderately but significantly shorter.

This rearrangement joins TRBV2 to TRBJ2-1; D is undetermined. The sequenced material came from naive CD4+ T cells from blood. The sequence was obtained from a man between 18 and 35 years old in good health. The CDR3 is CASSESPRQFF. CDR3 nucleotides: TGTGCCAGCAGTGAATCCCCTCGGCAGTTCTTC.